This is a list of T cell receptor beta chains from one sample in a study of T cells after yellow fever vaccination. A single record per CDR3 protein comes from TCRdb applying MiXCR to the 5' RACE reads. The sample lists some 500,000 distinct CDR3 sequences, roughly 13% seen once, with more than 12% in the top ten. The source material was PBMCs, sampled on the day of the yellow fever booster vaccination. These receptor sequences come from a man aged 25 to 40 who received the YFV17D yellow fever vaccine. Both conserved end residues are trimmed from each CDR3. The order of the fields is CDR3 protein, clone size, V gene, J gene. Expanded clones get a size class; other rows say once, few or many, or leave the size out.

CDR3: ASSQASVSYNEQF
size: -
V: TRBV4-3
J: TRBJ2-1

CDR3: ATSREREKSYEQY
size: many
V: TRBV15
J: TRBJ2-7

CDR3: ASSVATSGIETQY
size: few
V: TRBV9
J: TRBJ2-5

CDR3: ASSRGNSETGELF
size: few
V: TRBV7-6
J: TRBJ2-2

CDR3: SARGQGYEQY
size: many
V: TRBV20-1
J: TRBJ2-7

CDR3: ASRSRGRKANQPQH
size: -
V: TRBV28
J: TRBJ1-5

CDR3: ASTRGELWNTDTQY
size: -
V: TRBV5-1
J: TRBJ2-3

CDR3: ASSQDTNYNEQF
size: -
V: TRBV4-3
J: TRBJ2-1

CDR3: ASSPDRGVMTEAF
size: few
V: TRBV18
J: TRBJ1-1

CDR3: ASGDGRLYEQY
size: few
V: TRBV5-1
J: TRBJ2-7

CDR3: ASSSGFEGHPWEETQY
size: once
V: TRBV5-6
J: TRBJ2-5

CDR3: ASMAKAHQY
size: many
V: TRBV27
J: TRBJ2-5

CDR3: SANLALNEQF
size: -
V: TRBV20-1
J: TRBJ2-1

CDR3: SAQEGPPNEQF
size: -
V: TRBV29-1
J: TRBJ2-1

CDR3: AWTLAGLHTGELF
size: few
V: TRBV30
J: TRBJ2-2

CDR3: ASSRLMGPTNTGELF
size: -
V: TRBV12-3/TRBV12-4
J: TRBJ2-2

CDR3: ASSPGTGGINEQF
size: few
V: TRBV7-2
J: TRBJ2-1

CDR3: ASSLFHGKKEKLF
size: -
V: TRBV7-2
J: TRBJ1-4

CDR3: ASRQLSGNTIY
size: few
V: TRBV12-3/TRBV12-4
J: TRBJ1-3

CDR3: ASSRTGNVEQY
size: -
V: TRBV19
J: TRBJ2-7

CDR3: AISDRTNWTGELF
size: many
V: TRBV10-3
J: TRBJ2-2

CDR3: ASSLYRPEETQY
size: -
V: TRBV5-1
J: TRBJ2-5

CDR3: ASRPAGLALDTQY
size: few
V: TRBV6-1
J: TRBJ2-3

CDR3: ASSPTGGGNQPQH
size: few
V: TRBV18
J: TRBJ1-5

CDR3: ASSQGGVYEQY
size: few
V: TRBV7-2
J: TRBJ2-7

CDR3: ASSFRSSSGSLHNEQF
size: many
V: TRBV12-3/TRBV12-4
J: TRBJ2-1

CDR3: ASSSLVLVSNQPQH
size: few
V: TRBV21-1
J: TRBJ1-5

CDR3: ASSRSYGGAQETQY
size: few
V: TRBV3-1
J: TRBJ2-5

CDR3: ASSFDRGAESPLH
size: few
V: TRBV12-3/TRBV12-4
J: TRBJ1-6

CDR3: ASKGNRMNTEAF
size: few
V: TRBV6-2/TRBV6-3
J: TRBJ1-1

CDR3: SATLAGVGTDTQY
size: -
V: TRBV20-1
J: TRBJ2-3

CDR3: ASSQTSGTGEQY
size: -
V: TRBV7-6
J: TRBJ2-7

CDR3: ASSHGRDYEQY
size: -
V: TRBV5-1
J: TRBJ2-7

CDR3: SAGNRGIGNEQF
size: -
V: TRBV20-1
J: TRBJ2-1

CDR3: ASSGSRSYNEQF
size: few
V: TRBV12-3/TRBV12-4
J: TRBJ2-1

CDR3: ASSIAGGETQY
size: -
V: TRBV12-3/TRBV12-4
J: TRBJ2-5

CDR3: ASSLAPGGGETQY
size: many
V: TRBV7-2
J: TRBJ2-5

CDR3: ASSDRVGGANVLT
size: few
V: TRBV7-9
J: TRBJ2-6

CDR3: ASSAGLAGGAETQY
size: few
V: TRBV7-3
J: TRBJ2-5

CDR3: ASSLWYTGELF
size: few
V: TRBV28
J: TRBJ2-2

CDR3: ASSFTSGPSTDTQY
size: few
V: TRBV7-8
J: TRBJ2-3

CDR3: ASIKTRDTQY
size: few
V: TRBV2
J: TRBJ2-3

CDR3: ASRASGRAGELF
size: -
V: TRBV14
J: TRBJ2-2

CDR3: SVVAGLGNTIY
size: few
V: TRBV29-1
J: TRBJ1-3

CDR3: ASSWVSDTQY
size: -
V: TRBV7-9
J: TRBJ2-3

CDR3: AWSVSSSAADTQY
size: -
V: TRBV30
J: TRBJ2-3

CDR3: ASRGQGGEQF
size: -
V: TRBV11-2
J: TRBJ2-1

CDR3: AISDGGRNTEAF
size: -
V: TRBV10-3
J: TRBJ1-1

CDR3: SASPSGGTSRTYEQY
size: -
V: TRBV20-1
J: TRBJ2-7

CDR3: AWSVWGMVRTGSTYEQY
size: few
V: TRBV30
J: TRBJ2-7

CDR3: AISGFLAGATGELF
size: -
V: TRBV10-3
J: TRBJ2-2

CDR3: ATSTLGAGELF
size: -
V: TRBV15
J: TRBJ2-2

CDR3: AWRTGNHEQY
size: many
V: TRBV30
J: TRBJ2-7

CDR3: SVQGIGLYGYT
size: few
V: TRBV20-1
J: TRBJ1-2